This T cell receptor (beta chain) came from a study of blood T cell repertoires in COVID-19. Study overall: Sources were T cells, B-cell-depleted T cells, or PBMCs; the material itself was cDNA or gDNA.

Self-reported history from a screening survey and questionnaire set each donor's cohort. This clone appeared a few times. Under the authors' procedure: Reference gene primers were amplified, and this amplification served to estimate nucleated cell counts. The repertoire was sequenced with immunoSEQ multiplex PCR; TCRdb's copy has only in-frame clones and lacks some. That table gives V, J and clone size, and the DNA gave D and trimming. The table has a few hundred thousand clones, 85% to 90% seen once. The V and J ends lost 6 bases and 9 bases, in that order; junction bases with no gene match: 8. This CDR3 contains 15 residues. Per the germline V gene, CDR1 is MNHEY and CDR2 is SVGAGI.

J is TRBJ1-6 and V is TRBV6-5, with 10 bases that match TRBD1. The sample was PBMCs or T cells enriched from blood (not recorded which). The TCR comes from a woman aged 25 to 39 who had recovered from COVID-19. As DNA, the CDR3 is TGTGCCAGCAGGCCCGGGACAGGGGCGATTTCACCCCTCCACTTT. It encodes CASRPGTGAISPLHF.